This T cell receptor (beta chain) came from a study of identical twins. TCRdb reanalysed the 5' RACE reads using MiXCR and keeps one entry per CDR3 protein. The table records 500,000 or so distinct CDR3 sequences, around 14% of them present only once. Germline V lookup: CDR1 ENHRY, CDR2 SYGVKD. The CDR3 covers 15 residues. V dropped 3 bases and J dropped 4 bases, with 12 bases sitting between them. These data also formed part of another study, on yellow fever vaccine responses in identical twins.

Sequences were obtained from CD4+ T cells sorted from blood. The gene calls are TRBV10-3 and TRBJ2-2; either TRBD1 or TRBD2 may fit D (5 bases each). This receptor was obtained from a woman aged 18 to 35 in good health. The CDR3 sequence is CAISENWGTTGELFF. CDR3 coding DNA: TGTGCCATCAGTGAAAATTGGGGGACCACCGGGGAGCTGTTTTTT.